The source of this T cell receptor beta chain is a study of blood T cell repertoires in COVID-19. The CDR3 totals 15 residues. In germline, CDR1 is KGHSH, CDR2 LQKENI. V was pared by 5 bases and J by 2 bases, with 13 bases between. Up to 2 weeks before entering the study, exposed participants had met a COVID-19 case. The authors' processing: The authors estimated nucleated cell counts from reference gene primer amplification. Repertoires were generated with immunoSEQ multiplex PCR, while TCRdb's copy carries only in-frame clones and drops some. V and J calls and clone size are copied from that table; D and trimming were computed from the DNA. In the table there are about 260,000 clones, about 91% of which are singletons.

The TCR was taken from a man between 40 and 49 years old who had been exposed to COVID-19. The sample comprised PBMCs or T cells enriched from blood (not recorded which). V usage is TRBV18 and J usage is TRBJ1-3; the D gene is possibly TRBD1 (5 bases). CDR3 DNA sequence: TGTGCCAGCTCAACAACGGGGGGTACTGGAAACACCATATATTTT. It encodes CASSTTGGTGNTIYF.